The rows below give T cell receptor beta chains drawn from one sample of a study of neoadjuvant nivolumab and ipilimumab in lung cancer. Libraries were prepared by immunoSEQ multiplex PCR; TCRdb keeps only in-frame clonotypes and omits some of them. The sample lists about 23,000 clones; roughly 85% were seen once. The input for sequencing was peripheral blood, taken before neoadjuvant nivolumab, alone or with ipilimumab. Every receptor here comes from an adult with non-small cell lung cancer. Each CDR3 is given without its conserved first and last residue.

j_gene | v_gene | CDR3aa
TRBJ2-7 | TRBV4-1 | ASSQDSRAGYEQY
TRBJ2-7 | TRBV28 | ASSSQSSSYEQY
TRBJ1-5 | TRBV18 | ASSPGGGHQPQH
TRBJ1-1 | TRBV15 | ATSRDEGIGEAF
TRBJ2-1 | TRBV19 | ASSASLAGGFGEQF
TRBJ1-4 | TRBV11-2 | ASSPTGAGEKLF
TRBJ1-2 | TRBV5-6 | ASSSQGGGFYGYT
TRBJ1-1 | TRBV19 | ASSFPTPGEGAF
TRBJ2-5 | TRBV19 | ASSGSGSWETQY
TRBJ1-2 | TRBV7-2 | ASSLFGNYGYT
TRBJ1-2 | TRBV29-1 | SANRGGAGYT
TRBJ1-5 | TRBV10-3 | AITRDNQPQH
TRBJ2-7 | TRBV4-1 | ASSVRGRYEQY
TRBJ1-4 | TRBV13 | ASSTRRGANEKLF
TRBJ1-5 | TRBV7-2 | ASSLGVREGQPQH
TRBJ1-2 | TRBV2 | ASRKDRDKGYT
TRBJ1-5 | TRBV7-9 | ASSMGQGAMPQH
TRBJ1-2 | TRBV6-5 | ASSYDRVNYGYT
TRBJ1-4 | TRBV2 | ASRPWGAPNEKLF
TRBJ2-1 | TRBV9 | ASTLQGLAGGEQF
TRBJ2-5 | TRBV5-1 | ASSLVAAQETQY
TRBJ2-1 | TRBV18 | ASSPPLAGGNEQF
TRBJ1-4 | TRBV6-6 | ASIRDSATNEKLF
TRBJ2-2 | TRBV2 | ASTLQDSTGELF